This note documents a single T cell receptor beta chain sequence. This sample is drawn from a study of Ad26.COV2.S vaccination and SARS-CoV-2 variants. Treatment specified: roughly 19 received Ad26.COV2.S at low or high dose, single or two shots; a few received placebo; per-sample allocation not given. Day 63 following the first vaccine or placebo injection was when the samples were taken. Based in Boston, the donor was an adult of 18-55 years. Sequencing used immunoSEQ multiplex PCR; TCRdb keeps in-frame clones, though not all of them. The table records roughly 400,000 clones, approximately 90% of them present only once. Germline V lookup: CDR1 SNHLY, CDR2 FYNNEI. The CDR3 runs to 12 residues. Trimming removed 9 bases from V and 14 bases from J; junction bases left unmatched: 11.

This sample comprised peripheral blood, obtained in a trial of Ad26.COV2.S vaccine versus placebo. This chain joins TRBV2 and TRBJ2-1, with TRBD2 identical over 9 bases. The receptor comes from a person aged 18-60 years who received the Ad26.COV2.S COVID-19 vaccine or a placebo. The CDR3 DNA sequence: TGTGCCAGTAACAACCTAAGGACTAGCGAGTTCTTC. Protein sequence: CASNNLRTSEFF.